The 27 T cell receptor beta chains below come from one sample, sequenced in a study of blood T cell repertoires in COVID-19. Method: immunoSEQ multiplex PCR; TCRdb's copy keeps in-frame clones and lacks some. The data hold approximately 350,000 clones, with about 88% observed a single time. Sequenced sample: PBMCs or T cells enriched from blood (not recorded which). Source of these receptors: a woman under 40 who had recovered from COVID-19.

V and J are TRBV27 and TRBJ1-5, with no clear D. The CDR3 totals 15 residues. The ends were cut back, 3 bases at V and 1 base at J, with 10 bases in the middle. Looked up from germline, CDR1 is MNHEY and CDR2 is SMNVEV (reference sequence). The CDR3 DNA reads TGTGCCAGCAGTTTCGGGCCGGGAAGCAATCAGCCCCAGCATTTT. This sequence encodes CASSFGPGSNQPQHF.

Here the CDR3 DNA reads TGTGCCAGCAGCACGGGACTAGCGGGAGGCACGCGGGAGACCCAGTACTTC. This sequence encodes CASSTGLAGGTRETQYF. The V and J genes are TRBV11-2 and TRBJ2-5; 15 bases line up with TRBD2. The CDR3 contains 17 residues. J was trimmed by 5 bases and V by 5 bases; bases with no gene match: 9. Per germline, CDR1 SGHAT and CDR2 FQNNGV.

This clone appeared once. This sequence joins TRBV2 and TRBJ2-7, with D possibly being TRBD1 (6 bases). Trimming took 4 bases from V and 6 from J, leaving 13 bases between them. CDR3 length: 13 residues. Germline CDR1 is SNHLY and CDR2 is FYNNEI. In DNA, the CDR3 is TGTGCCAGCAGTGGACAGGATCCTCGCGAGCAGTACTTC. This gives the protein CASSGQDPREQYF.

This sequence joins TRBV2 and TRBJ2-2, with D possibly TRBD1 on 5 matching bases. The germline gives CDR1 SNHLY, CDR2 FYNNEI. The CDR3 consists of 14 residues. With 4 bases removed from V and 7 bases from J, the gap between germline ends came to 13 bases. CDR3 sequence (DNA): TGTGCCAGCAGTGCAAGGAAAGGGGTCGGGGAGCTGTTTTTT. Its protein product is CASSARKGVGELFF.

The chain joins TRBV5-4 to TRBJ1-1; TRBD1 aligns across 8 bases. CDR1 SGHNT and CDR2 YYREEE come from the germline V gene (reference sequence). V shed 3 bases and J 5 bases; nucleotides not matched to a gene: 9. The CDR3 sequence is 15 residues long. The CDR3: CASSSGDRKGTEAFF. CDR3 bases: TGTGCCAGCAGCTCAGGGGACAGGAAGGGGACTGAAGCTTTCTTT.

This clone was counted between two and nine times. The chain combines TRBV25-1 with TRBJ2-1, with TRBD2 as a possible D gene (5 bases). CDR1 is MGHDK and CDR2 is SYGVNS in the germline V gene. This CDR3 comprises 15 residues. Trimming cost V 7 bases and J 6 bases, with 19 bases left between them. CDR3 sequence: CASTPAQHSGNEQFF. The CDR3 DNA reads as TGTGCCAGCACCCCTGCGCAGCACAGCGGCAATGAGCAGTTCTTC.

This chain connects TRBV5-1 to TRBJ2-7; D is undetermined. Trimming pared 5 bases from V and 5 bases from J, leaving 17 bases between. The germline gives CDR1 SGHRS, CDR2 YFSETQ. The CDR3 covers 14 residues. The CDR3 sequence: CASRTVTAHHEQYF. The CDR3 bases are TGCGCCAGCAGAACCGTCACAGCTCACCACGAGCAGTACTTC. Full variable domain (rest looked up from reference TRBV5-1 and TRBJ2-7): KAGVTQTPRYLIKTRGQQVTLSCSPISGHRSVSWYQQTPGQGLQFLFEYFSETQRNKGNFPGRFSGRQFSNSRSEMNVSTLELGDSALYLCASRTVTAHHEQYFGPGTRLTVT.

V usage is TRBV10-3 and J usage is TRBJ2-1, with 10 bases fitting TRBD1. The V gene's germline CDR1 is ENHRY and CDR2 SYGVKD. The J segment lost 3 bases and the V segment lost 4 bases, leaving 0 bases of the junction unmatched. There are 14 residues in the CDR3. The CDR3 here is CAISGTGGYNEQFF. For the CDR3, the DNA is TGTGCCATCAGTGGGACAGGGGGCTACAATGAGCAGTTCTTC.

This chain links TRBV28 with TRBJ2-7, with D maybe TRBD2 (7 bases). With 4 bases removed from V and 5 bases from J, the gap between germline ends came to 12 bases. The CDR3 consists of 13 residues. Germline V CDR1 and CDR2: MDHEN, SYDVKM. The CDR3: CASSSGGRNEQYF. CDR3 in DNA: TGTGCCAGCAGTTCGGGGGGCCGGAACGAGCAGTACTTC.

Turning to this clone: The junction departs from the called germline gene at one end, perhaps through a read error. As DNA, the CDR3 is TGTGCTAGCAGCTTAAGCAGGGAGGGTAATCAGCCCCAGCATTTT. This gives the protein CASSLSREGNQPQHF. The chain is built from TRBV7-7 and TRBJ1-5, with D tentatively TRBD1 (5 bases). CDR3 length: 15 amino acids. Germline CDR1 SSHAT, CDR2 FNYEAQ (reference sequence). The full variable domain, completed using reference TRBV7-7 and TRBJ1-5, is GAGVSQSPRYKVTKRGQDVTLRCDPISSHATLYWYQQALGQGPEFLTYFNYEAQPDKSGLPSDRFSAERPEGSISTLTIQRTEQRDSAMYRCASSLSREGNQPQHFGDGTRLSIL.

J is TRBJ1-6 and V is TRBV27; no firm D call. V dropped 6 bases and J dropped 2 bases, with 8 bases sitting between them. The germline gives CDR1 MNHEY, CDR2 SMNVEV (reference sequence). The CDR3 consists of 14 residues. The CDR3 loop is CASSEAPYNSPLHF. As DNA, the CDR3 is TGTGCCAGCAGCGAGGCACCCTATAATTCACCCCTCCACTTT.

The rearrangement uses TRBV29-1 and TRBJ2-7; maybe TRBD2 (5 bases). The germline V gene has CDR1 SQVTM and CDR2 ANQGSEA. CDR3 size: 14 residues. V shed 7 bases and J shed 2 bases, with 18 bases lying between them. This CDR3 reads CSARATSGAYEQYF. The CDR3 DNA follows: TGCAGCGCTCGAGCCACTAGTGGGGCCTACGAGCAGTACTTC.

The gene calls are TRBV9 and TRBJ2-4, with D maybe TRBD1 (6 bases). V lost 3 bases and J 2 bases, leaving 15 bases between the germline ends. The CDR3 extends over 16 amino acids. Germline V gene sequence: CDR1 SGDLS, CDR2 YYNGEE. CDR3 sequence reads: CASSESTGSPKNIQYF. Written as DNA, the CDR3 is TGTGCCAGCAGCGAGTCGACAGGTTCCCCCAAAAACATTCAGTACTTC.

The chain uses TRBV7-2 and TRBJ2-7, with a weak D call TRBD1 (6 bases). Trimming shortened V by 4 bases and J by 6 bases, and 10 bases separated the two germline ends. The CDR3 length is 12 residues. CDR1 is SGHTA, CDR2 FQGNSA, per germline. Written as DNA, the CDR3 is TGTGCCAGCAGCTCACAGGGCCTCGAGCAGTACTTC. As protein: CASSSQGLEQYF. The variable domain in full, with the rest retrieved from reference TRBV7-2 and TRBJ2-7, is GAGVSQSPSNKVTEKGKDVELRCDPISGHTALYWYRQSLGQGLEFLIYFQGNSAPDKSGLPSDRFSAERTGGSVSTLTIQRTQQEDSAVYLCASSSQGLEQYFGPGTRLTVT.

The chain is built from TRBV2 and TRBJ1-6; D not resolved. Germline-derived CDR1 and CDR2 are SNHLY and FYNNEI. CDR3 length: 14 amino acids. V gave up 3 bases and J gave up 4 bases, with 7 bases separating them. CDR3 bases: TGTGCCAGCAGTGACCGGGATTATAATTCACCCCTCCACTTT. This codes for CASSDRDYNSPLHF.

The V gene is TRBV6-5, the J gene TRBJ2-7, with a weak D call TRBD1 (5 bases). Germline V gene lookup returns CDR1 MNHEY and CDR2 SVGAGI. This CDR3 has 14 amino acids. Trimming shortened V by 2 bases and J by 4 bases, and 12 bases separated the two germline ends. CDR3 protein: CASSYISGRYEQYF. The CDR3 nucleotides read TGTGCCAGCAGTTACATCTCAGGGCGGTACGAGCAGTACTTC.

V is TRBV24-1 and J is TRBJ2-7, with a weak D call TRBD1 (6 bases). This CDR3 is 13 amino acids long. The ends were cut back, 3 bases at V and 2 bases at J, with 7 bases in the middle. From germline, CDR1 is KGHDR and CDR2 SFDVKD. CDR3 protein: CATSDGQTYEQYF. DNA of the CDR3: TGTGCCACCAGTGATGGACAGACCTACGAGCAGTACTTC.

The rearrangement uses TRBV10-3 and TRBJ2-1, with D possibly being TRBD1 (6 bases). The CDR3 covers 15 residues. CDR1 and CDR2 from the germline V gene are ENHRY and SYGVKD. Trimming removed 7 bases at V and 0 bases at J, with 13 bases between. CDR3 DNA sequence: TGTGCCATCAAGCAGGACAGAAGCTCCTACAATGAGCAGTTCTTC. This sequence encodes CAIKQDRSSYNEQFF.

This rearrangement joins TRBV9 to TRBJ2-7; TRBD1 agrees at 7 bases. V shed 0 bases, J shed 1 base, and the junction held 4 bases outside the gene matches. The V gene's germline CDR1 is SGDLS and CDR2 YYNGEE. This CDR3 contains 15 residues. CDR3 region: CASSVGGQPSYEQYF. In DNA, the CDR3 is TGTGCCAGCAGCGTAGGGGGACAGCCATCCTACGAGCAGTACTTC.

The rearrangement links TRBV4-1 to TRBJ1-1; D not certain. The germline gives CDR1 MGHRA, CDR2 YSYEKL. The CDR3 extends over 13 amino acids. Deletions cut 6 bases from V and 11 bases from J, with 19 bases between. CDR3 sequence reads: CASRNLRDSVAFF. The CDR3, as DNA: TGCGCCAGCAGGAATTTGCGAGATAGCGTGGCTTTCTTT.

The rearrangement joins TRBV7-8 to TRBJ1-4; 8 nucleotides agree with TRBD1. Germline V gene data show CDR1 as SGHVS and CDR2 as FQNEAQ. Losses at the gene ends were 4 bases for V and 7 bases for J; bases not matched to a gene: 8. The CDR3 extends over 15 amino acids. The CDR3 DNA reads TGTGCCAGCAGCTACGAGACAGGGGCCGGTGAAAAACTGTTTTTT. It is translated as CASSYETGAGEKLFF.

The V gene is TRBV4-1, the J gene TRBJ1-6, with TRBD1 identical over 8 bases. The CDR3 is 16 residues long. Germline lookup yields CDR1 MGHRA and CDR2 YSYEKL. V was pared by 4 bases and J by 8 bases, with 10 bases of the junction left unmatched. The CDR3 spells CASSLTNTGGYSPLHF. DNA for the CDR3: TGCGCCAGCAGCCTAACCAATACAGGGGGATATTCACCCCTCCACTTT.

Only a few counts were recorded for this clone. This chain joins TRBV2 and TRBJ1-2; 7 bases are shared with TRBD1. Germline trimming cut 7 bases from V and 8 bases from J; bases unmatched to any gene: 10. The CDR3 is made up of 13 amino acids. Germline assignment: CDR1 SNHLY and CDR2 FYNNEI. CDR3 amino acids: CASITTGTSGYTF. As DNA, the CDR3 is TGTGCCAGCATTACGACAGGGACTTCAGGCTACACCTTC.

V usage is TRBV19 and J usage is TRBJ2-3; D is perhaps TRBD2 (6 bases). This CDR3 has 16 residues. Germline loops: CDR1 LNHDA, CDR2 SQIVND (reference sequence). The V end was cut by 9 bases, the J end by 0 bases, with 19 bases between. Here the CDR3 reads CASGRTTRSSTDTQYF. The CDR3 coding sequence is TGTGCCAGCGGGAGAACAACTAGATCAAGCACAGATACGCAGTATTTT.

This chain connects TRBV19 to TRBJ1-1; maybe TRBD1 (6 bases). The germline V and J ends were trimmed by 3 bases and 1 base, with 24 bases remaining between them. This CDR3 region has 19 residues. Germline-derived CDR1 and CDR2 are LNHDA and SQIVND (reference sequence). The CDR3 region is CASSIKNESAGVTNTEAFF. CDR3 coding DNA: TGTGCCAGTAGTATTAAAAATGAGTCGGCAGGGGTAACGAACACTGAAGCTTTCTTT. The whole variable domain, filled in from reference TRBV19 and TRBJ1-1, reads DGGITQSPKYLFRKEGQNVTLSCEQNLNHDAMYWYRQDPGQGLRLIYYSQIVNDFQKGDIAEGYSVSREKKESFPLTVTSAQKNPTAFYLCASSIKNESAGVTNTEAFFGQGTRLTVV.

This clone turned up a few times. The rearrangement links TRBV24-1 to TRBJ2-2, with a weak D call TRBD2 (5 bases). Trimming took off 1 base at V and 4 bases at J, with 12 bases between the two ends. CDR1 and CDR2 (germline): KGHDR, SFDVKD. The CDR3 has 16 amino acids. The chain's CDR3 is CATSDLRGIGTGELFF. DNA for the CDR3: TGTGCCACCAGTGATTTACGGGGTATTGGCACCGGGGAGCTGTTTTTT.

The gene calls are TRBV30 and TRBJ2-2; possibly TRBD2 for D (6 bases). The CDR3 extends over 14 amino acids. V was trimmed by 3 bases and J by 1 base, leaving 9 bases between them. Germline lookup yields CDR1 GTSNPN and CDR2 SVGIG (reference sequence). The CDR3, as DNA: TGTGCCTGGAGGGGACTGAGGAACACCGGGGAGCTGTTTTTT. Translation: CAWRGLRNTGELFF.